A selection of T cell receptor beta chains follows, all from one sample in a study of CD8+CD57+ T cells in acquired aplastic anemia. One entry per CDR3 protein results from TCRdb running MiXCR on the reads. The sample includes roughly 98,000 distinct CDR3 sequences, approximately 73% of them seen just once. What was sequenced was sorted CD4+, CD8+, or CD8+CD57+ T cells (not recorded which) from PBMCs. The receptors stem from a human donor with aplastic anemia. CDR3s include the opening cysteine and the closing phenylalanine or tryptophan. Each record gives: clone size, V gene, D gene, J gene, CDR3 DNA, CDR3 protein. D genes are given only for firm matches. Clone size appears in some rows only: once, few, many, or a class for an expanded clone.

size: few; V: TRBV6-1; D: NA; J: TRBJ1-1; DNA: TGTGCCGCCTACAGAGGCACTGAAGCTTTCTTT; CDR3: CAAYRGTEAFF
size: NA; V: TRBV15; D: TRBD1; J: TRBJ2-3; DNA: TGTGCCACCAGCCCCCAGGGGGCGGCAACAGATACGCAGTATTTT; CDR3: CATSPQGAATDTQYF
size: NA; V: TRBV2; D: NA; J: TRBJ1-1; DNA: TGTGCCAGCAGTGGGGGGCTTGAAGCTTTCTTT; CDR3: CASSGGLEAFF
size: once; V: TRBV29-1; D: NA; J: TRBJ2-1; DNA: TGCAGCGCAGTTCAGGGGAGCTCCTACAATGAGCAGTTCTTC; CDR3: CSAVQGSSYNEQFF
size: NA; V: TRBV20-1; D: TRBD1; J: TRBJ1-1; DNA: TGCAGTGCTAGGGTGACAGGGAACACTGAGGCTTTCTTT; CDR3: CSARVTGNTEAFF
size: NA; V: TRBV11-2; D: NA; J: TRBJ2-7; DNA: TGTGCCAGCAGCCCGGGGGTGAAGGGCTACGAGCAGTACTTC; CDR3: CASSPGVKGYEQYF
size: NA; V: TRBV2; D: TRBD1; J: TRBJ2-5; DNA: TGTGCCAGCAGTCAGACAGGGGTAGAGACCCAGTACTTC; CDR3: CASSQTGVETQYF
size: NA; V: TRBV9; D: NA; J: TRBJ2-1; DNA: TGTGCCAGCAGCGTAGTGGGTGGGGCGTCAGATGAGCAGTTCTTC; CDR3: CASSVVGGASDEQFF
size: NA; V: TRBV24-1; D: NA; J: TRBJ2-3; DNA: TGTGCCACCAGTGATTTAGGCATGGAGGGAATAGATACGCAGTATTTT; CDR3: CATSDLGMEGIDTQYF
size: NA; V: TRBV20-1; D: NA; J: TRBJ1-1; DNA: TGCAGTGCCTTTTATACAGGGTCAAGCACTGAAGCTTTCTTT; CDR3: CSAFYTGSSTEAFF
size: NA; V: TRBV2; D: TRBD2; J: TRBJ2-7; DNA: TGTGCCAGCGCGGGGGACGAGCAGTACTTC; CDR3: CASAGDEQYF
size: many; V: TRBV4-1; D: NA; J: TRBJ1-2; DNA: TGCGCCAGCAGCCAAGAAGAGGGCAGAGTAAACTATGGCTACACCTTC; CDR3: CASSQEEGRVNYGYTF
size: few; V: TRBV15; D: NA; J: TRBJ1-4; DNA: TGTGCCACCAGCAGAGATATTGAGGCCTCCGAAAAACTGTTTTTT; CDR3: CATSRDIEASEKLFF
size: NA; V: TRBV20-1; D: NA; J: TRBJ2-1; DNA: TGCAGTGCCAGGTGGCCCGCGGGGAATGAGCAGTTCTTC; CDR3: CSARWPAGNEQFF
size: few; V: TRBV7-8; D: NA; J: TRBJ1-1; DNA: TGTGCCAGCAGCTCAGACAGTGGGAACACTGAAGCTTTCTTT; CDR3: CASSSDSGNTEAFF
size: NA; V: TRBV4-3; D: NA; J: TRBJ2-7; DNA: TGCGCCAGCAGCCAAGGTTCGGGGAGCTCCTACGAGCAGTACTTC; CDR3: CASSQGSGSSYEQYF
size: NA; V: TRBV7-6; D: TRBD2; J: TRBJ2-3; DNA: TGTGCCAGCAGCTTCGCTAGCGGGGCCGCGGATACGCAGTATTTT; CDR3: CASSFASGAADTQYF
size: NA; V: TRBV7-2; D: NA; J: TRBJ2-1; DNA: TGTGCCAGCAGCACGCCCTTTGGGAATGAGCAGTTCTTC; CDR3: CASSTPFGNEQFF
size: NA; V: TRBV19; D: TRBD1; J: TRBJ2-5; DNA: TGTGCCAGTAGTATAGGTTCAGGGGGATACGAGACCCAGTACTTC; CDR3: CASSIGSGGYETQYF
size: NA; V: TRBV6-1; D: TRBD1; J: TRBJ2-7; DNA: TGTGCCAGCAGTCCTAAAGGGGGCCACGAGCAGTACTTC; CDR3: CASSPKGGHEQYF
size: few; V: TRBV20-1; D: TRBD2; J: TRBJ2-7; DNA: TGCAGTGCTAGAGATCGCGGTAGCGGGAGGGCCTACGAGCAGTACTTC; CDR3: CSARDRGSGRAYEQYF
size: NA; V: TRBV7-9; D: NA; J: TRBJ2-3; DNA: TGTGCCAGCAGCTTTACCGGGTCAGATACGCAGTATTTT; CDR3: CASSFTGSDTQYF
size: NA; V: TRBV29-1; D: NA; J: TRBJ1-2; DNA: TGCAGCGTTGAAGAGGAGGGGCTCATCGATGGCTACACCTTC; CDR3: CSVEEEGLIDGYTF
size: NA; V: TRBV10-3; D: TRBD1; J: TRBJ1-5; DNA: TGTGCCATCAAAAACCCGGACAGGGGGAGCAATCAGCCCCAGCATTTT; CDR3: CAIKNPDRGSNQPQHF
size: NA; V: TRBV4-1; D: TRBD1; J: TRBJ1-6; DNA: TGCGCCAGCAGCCAAGATGGGACAGTAAATTCACCCCTCCACTTT; CDR3: CASSQDGTVNSPLHF
size: NA; V: TRBV25-1; D: NA; J: TRBJ1-1; DNA: TGTGCCAGCAGGTCAGCGAACACTGAAGCTTTCTTT; CDR3: CASRSANTEAFF
size: medium-sized; V: TRBV13; D: NA; J: TRBJ1-2; DNA: TGTGCCAGCAGCCTGGGACCGGCATATGGCTACACCTTC; CDR3: CASSLGPAYGYTF
size: NA; V: TRBV15; D: NA; J: TRBJ2-7; DNA: TGTGCCACCAGCAGAGATCCCCAGCAAGGGCAGTACTTC; CDR3: CATSRDPQQGQYF
size: once; V: TRBV9; D: TRBD2; J: TRBJ2-7; DNA: TGTGCCAGCAGCCCGAGGACTAGCGGCTACGAGCAGTACTTC; CDR3: CASSPRTSGYEQYF
size: NA; V: TRBV5-1; D: TRBD1; J: TRBJ2-7; DNA: TGCGCCAGCAGCTACGTAGACAGGGGCCTATCCGAGCAGTACTTC; CDR3: CASSYVDRGLSEQYF